What follows describes a single T cell receptor (beta chain). Its antigen is as yet unknown. One junction end does not reproduce the germline sequence, and a read error may be involved. The sample holds other DNA sequences that translate to the same CDR3. These data are taken from a study of cytomegalovirus exposure and HLA in healthy donors. Overall study results and limits: Previously analyzed data showed that most TCR beta V segments were productive at a frequency of about 87% or about 30%. Reportedly, HLA-A and HLA-B alleles of most subjects were accurately predicted from TCR beta. Equally common other TCR beta chains were less clonally expanded than HLA-associated ones, a later analysis found.

The CDR3 is 13 residues long. The germline V gene encodes CDR1 SGDLS and CDR2 YYNGEE. PCR employed 60 Vbeta and 13 Jbeta primers. Generated by immunoSEQ multiplex PCR, the TCRdb table keeps only in-frame clones and is missing some. This sample has under 200,000 clones, with roughly four fifths found just once. The TCR sequence derives from a woman aged 30 to 39 in good health and CMV-seropositive. Sequenced material: PBMCs. The chain carries TRBV9 and TRBJ2-2; no firm D call. CDR3 protein: CASSLSVNGELFF. The CDR3 bases are TGCGCCAGCAGCCTCAGCGTGAACGGGGAGCTGTTTTTT.